This note documents a single T cell receptor (beta chain) sequence. Its matching antigen is unknown. These data come from a study of T cell responses to AZD1222 COVID-19 vaccine. General study points: AZD1222 recipients seropositive at baseline numbered only six or seven.

V shed 0 bases and J shed 3 bases, with 10 bases lying between them. Germline V gives CDR1 SGDLS, CDR2 YYNGEE. The CDR3 covers 15 residues. Profiled with immunoSEQ multiplex PCR; TCRdb holds only in-frame clones, not every one. The repertoire holds about 130,000 clones, around 85% seen once, with approximately 8% in the top ten. Sequenced material: peripheral blood, taken 28 days after the second dose of the MenACWY control vaccine. The receptor was derived from an adult who received the MenACWY meningococcal vaccine as a control. V and J are TRBV9 and TRBJ1-5; D gene uncertain. The CDR3 sequence: CASSVGQTVNQPQHF. For the CDR3, the DNA is TGTGCCAGCAGCGTAGGTCAAACAGTCAATCAGCCCCAGCATTTT.